Listed below are T cell receptor beta chains from one sample, sequenced in a study of T cells in Graves' hyperthyroidism and ophthalmopathy. TCRdb reprocessed the multiplex PCR reads with MiXCR, giving one entry per CDR3 protein. The sample includes 600,000 or so distinct CDR3 sequences, just over 45% seen only once; the top ten take just over 8%. Material for sequencing was peripheral blood or thyroid tissue (not recorded which). The receptors here all came from a woman aged 18-35 years with Graves' hyperthyroidism. Each CDR3 is given with its conserved first and last residue. D genes are given only for firm matches. The size field is filled for only some rows; it gives once, few, many or a size class.

clone_size	v_call	d_call	j_call	cdr3_aa	cdr3_nt
-	TRBV14	TRBD2	TRBJ2-5	CASSPRAAGGETQYF	TGTGCCAGCAGCCCCCGGGCAGCGGGAGGAGAGACCCAGTACTTC
few	TRBV12-3/TRBV12-4	-	TRBJ1-5	CASSFKGGKPQHF	TGTGCCAGCAGTTTCAAAGGAGGGAAGCCCCAGCATTTT
few	TRBV20-1	-	TRBJ1-1	CSARGAKILDTEAFF	TGCAGTGCTCGGGGGGCGAAAATCTTAGACACTGAAGCTTTCTTT
-	TRBV7-6	TRBD1	TRBJ2-6	CASSLGQGARSGANVLTF	TGTGCCAGCAGCTTAGGGCAGGGGGCTCGCTCTGGGGCCAACGTCCTGACTTTC
-	TRBV29-1	-	TRBJ1-6	CSAQDGGGYSPLHF	TGCAGCGCTCAGGACGGTGGAGGGTATTCACCCCTCCACTTT
few	TRBV7-8	-	TRBJ1-2	CASSFIAAGGYTF	TGTGCCAGCAGCTTCATCGCCGCGGGGGGCTACACCTTC
-	TRBV7-2	TRBD2	TRBJ2-5	CASSPGLAPPQETQYF	TGTGCCAGCAGCCCAGGACTAGCACCACCCCAAGAGACCCAGTACTTC
-	TRBV19	-	TRBJ1-3	CASTQRAGNTIYF	TGTGCCAGTACCCAGAGGGCCGGAAACACCATATATTTT
-	TRBV4-1	-	TRBJ1-2	CASSQDWWPQGRQYGYTF	TGCGCCAGCAGCCAAGATTGGTGGCCGCAGGGACGGCAGTATGGCTACACCTTC
many	TRBV24-1	-	TRBJ2-7	CATSGGYEQYF	TGTGCCACCAGTGGAGGGTACGAGCAGTACTTC
-	TRBV20-1	-	TRBJ1-1	CSARDDRTTEAFF	TGCAGTGCTAGGGATGACAGGACGACTGAAGCTTTCTTT
many	TRBV7-9	-	TRBJ2-5	CASSFGRGRQETQYF	TGTGCCAGCAGCTTCGGGCGGGGGCGTCAAGAGACCCAGTACTTC
many	TRBV20-1	-	TRBJ1-1	CSARGTANTEAFF	TGCAGTGCTAGAGGGACAGCGAACACTGAAGCTTTCTTT
few	TRBV7-9	-	TRBJ1-6	CASSLAAELPNSPLHF	TGTGCCAGCAGCTTAGCAGCCGAACTACCTAATTCACCCCTCCACTTT